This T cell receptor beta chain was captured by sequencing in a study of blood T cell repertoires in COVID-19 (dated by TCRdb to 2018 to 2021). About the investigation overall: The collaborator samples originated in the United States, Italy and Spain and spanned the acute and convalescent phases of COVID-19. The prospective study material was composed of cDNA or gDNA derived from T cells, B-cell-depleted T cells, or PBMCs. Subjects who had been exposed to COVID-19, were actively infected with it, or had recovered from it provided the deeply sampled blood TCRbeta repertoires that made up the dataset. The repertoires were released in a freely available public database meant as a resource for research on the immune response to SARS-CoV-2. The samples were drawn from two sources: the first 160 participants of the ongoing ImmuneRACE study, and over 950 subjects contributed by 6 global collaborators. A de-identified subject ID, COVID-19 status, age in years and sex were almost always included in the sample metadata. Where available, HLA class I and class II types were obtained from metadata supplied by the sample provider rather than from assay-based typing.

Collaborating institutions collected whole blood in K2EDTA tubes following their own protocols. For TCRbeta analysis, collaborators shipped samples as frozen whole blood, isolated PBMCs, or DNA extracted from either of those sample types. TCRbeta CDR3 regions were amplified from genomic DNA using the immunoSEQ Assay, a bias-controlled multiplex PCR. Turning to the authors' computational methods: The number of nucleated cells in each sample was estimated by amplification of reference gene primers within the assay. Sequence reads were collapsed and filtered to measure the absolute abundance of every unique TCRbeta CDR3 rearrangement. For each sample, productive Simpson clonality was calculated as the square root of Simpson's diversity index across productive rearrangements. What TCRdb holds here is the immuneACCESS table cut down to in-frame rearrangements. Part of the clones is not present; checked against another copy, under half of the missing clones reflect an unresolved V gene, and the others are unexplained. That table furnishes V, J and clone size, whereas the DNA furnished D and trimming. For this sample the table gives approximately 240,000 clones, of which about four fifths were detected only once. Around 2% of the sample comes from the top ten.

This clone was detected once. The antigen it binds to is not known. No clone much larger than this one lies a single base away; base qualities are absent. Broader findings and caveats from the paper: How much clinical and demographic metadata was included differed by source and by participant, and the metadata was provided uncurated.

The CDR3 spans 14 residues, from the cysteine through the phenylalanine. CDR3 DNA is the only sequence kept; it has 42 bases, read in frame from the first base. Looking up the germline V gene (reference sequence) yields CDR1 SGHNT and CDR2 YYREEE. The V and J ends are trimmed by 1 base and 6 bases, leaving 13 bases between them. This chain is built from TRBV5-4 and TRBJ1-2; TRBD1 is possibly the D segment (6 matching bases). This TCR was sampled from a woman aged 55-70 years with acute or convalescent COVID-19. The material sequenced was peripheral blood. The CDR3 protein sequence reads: CASSLQGFTNGYTF. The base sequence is TGTGCCAGCAGCTTGCAGGGGTTTACAAATGGCTACACCTTC.